This T cell receptor (beta chain) was captured by sequencing in a study of OX40 agonist ivuxolimab in advanced cancers. About the research overall: Of mixed ages from about 23 to 79 and averaging roughly 60 years, the group was roughly 85% male. Patients achieving partial responses numbered three: one hepatocellular carcinoma case and two cutaneous melanoma cases.

The repertoire was sequenced with immunoSEQ multiplex PCR; TCRdb's copy has only in-frame clones and lacks some. The repertoire holds 80,000 to 95,000 clones, with roughly 94% as singletons. The CDR3 length is 16 residues. Looked up from germline, CDR1 is SEHNR and CDR2 is FQNEAQ (reference sequence). V lost 1 base to trimming and J lost 0 bases, with 12 bases between them. This clonotype originated in an adult with an advanced solid tumor such as melanoma, head and neck, liver or kidney cancer. The chain combines TRBV7-9 with TRBJ2-5, with D perhaps TRBD2 (6 bases). Material: CD4+ or CD8+ T cells sorted from blood, obtained in a trial of the OX40 agonist ivuxolimab. In DNA form, the CDR3 reads TGTGCCAGCAGCTTAGTAAGGGGACTGTACCAAGAGACCCAGTACTTC. Its translation is CASSLVRGLYQETQYF. The full variable domain, in which reference TRBV7-9 and TRBJ2-5 provide the parts outside the CDR3, is DTGVSQNPRHKITKRGQNVTFRCDPISEHNRLYWYRQTLGQGPEFLTYFQNEAQLEKSRLLSDRFSAERPKGSFSTLEIQRTEQGDSAMYLCASSLVRGLYQETQYFGPGTRLLVL.